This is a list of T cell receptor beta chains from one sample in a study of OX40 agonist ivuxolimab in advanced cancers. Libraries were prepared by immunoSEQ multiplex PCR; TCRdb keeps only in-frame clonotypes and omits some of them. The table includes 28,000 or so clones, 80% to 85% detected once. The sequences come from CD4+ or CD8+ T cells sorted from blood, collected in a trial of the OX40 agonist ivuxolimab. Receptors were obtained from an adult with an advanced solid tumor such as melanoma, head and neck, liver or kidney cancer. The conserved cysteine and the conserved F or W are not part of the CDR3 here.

ASSLTEYSYNEQF,TRBV7-9
SATIAGNYEQY,TRBV29-1
ASSLVQGGYEKLF,TRBV5-6
ASSLGRFSLDTQY,TRBV5-1
ASSESSGDTQY,TRBV10-2
ASSLEAGGIKGETQY,TRBV7-8
ASSLGWEGVTYNEQF,TRBV5-4
ASSYSTGYEKLF,TRBV6-6
ASRKAGAGGEQF,TRBV6-5
ASSSGYGEKLF,TRBV27
ASSTRGQLSGNTIY,TRBV21-1
ASSVRVGGITEAF,TRBV6-4
ASSIRLSAGLTENTEAF,TRBV19
ASSVEVGYSYEQY,TRBV9
ASSITGTWDTEAF,TRBV19
ASSPRGGERDEQY,TRBV9
ASSPIGTEAF,TRBV5-8
ASITSGVEEQY,TRBV10-1
ASSEQGARGNTEAF,TRBV13
ASSPRGLSSPLH,TRBV11-2
AWSRGADSNQPQH,TRBV30
SVAPGQGWTGELF,TRBV29-1
ASTKGQSFNEQF,TRBV28
ASSQDLGTSGSQETQY,TRBV4-1
ASSLSPSYEQY,TRBV7-8
ATNPPHTQY,TRBV5-1
ASSVRGYEQY,TRBV2
ASSPTGTSFTQY,TRBV4-1
ASRDSGFTDTQY,TRBV28
ASSVKRESAGELF,TRBV9
ASSFGRGNIQY,TRBV5-6
ASKGREAF,TRBV19
ASSLAGGSEKLF,TRBV7-9
ASRSTSGLKNEQF,TRBV28
ATSRGLGTSYEQY,TRBV15
ASSEFAGSGANVLT,TRBV25-1
ASSLVAGGRDTQY,TRBV27
AWSEQGGTEAF,TRBV30